Included here is one T cell receptor (beta chain) sequence, with context. The CDR3 covers 15 residues. Looked up from germline, CDR1 is SGHTA and CDR2 is FQGNSA. Trimming took off 5 bases at V and 1 base at J, with 14 bases between the two ends. As originally analysed: Amplification with reference gene primers provided the estimates of nucleated cell counts. Repertoires were generated with immunoSEQ multiplex PCR, while TCRdb's copy carries only in-frame clones and drops some. The V and J calls and clone size come from that table; D and trimming were worked out from the DNA. This table holds 51,000 or so clones, 70% to 90% found once. This sample is part of a study of blood T cell repertoires in COVID-19.

The TCR originated in a man older than 75 with acute or convalescent COVID-19. The source material was peripheral blood. The chain carries TRBV7-2 and TRBJ1-1, with a tentative D call TRBD1 (6 bases). This CDR3 reads CASSPRGGGNTEAFF. CDR3 sequence (DNA): TGTGCCAGCAGCCCGCGGGGAGGGGGGAACACTGAAGCTTTCTTT.